Below are 5 T cell receptor beta chains sequenced from a single sample in a study of T cells expressing NK-cell markers (dated by TCRdb to between 2020 and 2021). Libraries were made using 5' RACE. Sequencing relied on an Illumina HiSeq 2000. Reads reprocessed by TCRdb are summarized as one entry per CDR3 protein sequence, and DNA is absent. The sample's records list hundreds of thousands of distinct CDR3 sequences. Clones ranked in the top ten supply approximately 6.8% of the sample. The sample taken for sequencing was blood T cells: a sorted CD56 or NKG2C T cell subset, CD4+ or CD8+ T cells, or bulk PBMC T cells (not recorded which). These receptors originate from a woman between 18 and 69 years old in good health.

This chain links TRBV20-1 with TRBJ1-2; lacking DNA, the TRBD1 call made by TCRdb goes unchecked. The CDR3 has 14 residues. Germline V gene sequence: CDR1 DFQATT, CDR2 SNEGSKA (reference sequence). The CDR3 reads CSAPNTGRDYGYTF.

The chain is built from TRBV12-3 or TRBV12-4 and TRBJ2-1. This CDR3 has 13 residues. CDR3 residues: CASSLAIYNEQFF.

The CDR3 sequence: CASSPTGLFPEQFF. This chain joins TRBV11-2 and TRBJ2-1; checking the TCRdb D call of TRBD2 is not possible without DNA. Germline values: CDR1 SGHAT, CDR2 FQNNGV. This CDR3 is built from 14 residues. Full variable domain (remainder filled in from reference TRBV11-2 and TRBJ2-1): EAGVAQSPRYKIIEKRQSVAFWCNPISGHATLYWYQQILGQGPKLLIQFQNNGVVDDSQLPKDRFSAERLKGVDSTLKIQPAKLEDSAVYLCASSPTGLFPEQFFGPGTRLTVL.

The gene calls are TRBV11-2 and TRBJ2-5; TCRdb picks TRBD1, but there is no DNA to check that call. The CDR3 runs 15 residues. CDR1 and CDR2 (germline): SGHAT, FQNNGV. The CDR3 is CASTGAAGTGETQYF.

The chain carries TRBV20-1 and TRBJ2-4; no DNA is available, so the TRBD2 call from TCRdb remains unchecked. The CDR3 covers 14 residues. Germline loops: CDR1 DFQATT, CDR2 SNEGSKA (reference sequence). The CDR3 loop reads CSARTSGRQNIQYF.